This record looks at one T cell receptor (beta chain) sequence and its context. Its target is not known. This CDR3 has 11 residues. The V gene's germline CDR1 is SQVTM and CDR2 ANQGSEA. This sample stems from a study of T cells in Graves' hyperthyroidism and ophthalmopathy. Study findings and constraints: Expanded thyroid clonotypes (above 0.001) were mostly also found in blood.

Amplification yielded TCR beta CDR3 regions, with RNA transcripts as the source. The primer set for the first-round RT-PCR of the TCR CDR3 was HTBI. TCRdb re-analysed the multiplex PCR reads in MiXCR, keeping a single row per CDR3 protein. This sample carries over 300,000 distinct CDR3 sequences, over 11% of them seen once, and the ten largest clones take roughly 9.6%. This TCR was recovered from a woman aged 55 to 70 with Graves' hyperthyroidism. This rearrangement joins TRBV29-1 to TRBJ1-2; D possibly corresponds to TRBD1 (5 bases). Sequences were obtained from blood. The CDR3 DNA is TGCACCCTACGAGGGGCCTATGGCTACACCTTC. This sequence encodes CTLRGAYGYTF.